The 28 T cell receptor beta chains listed next were all sequenced from one sample in a study of CD8 T cells in ankylosing spondylitis. A single record per CDR3 protein comes from TCRdb applying MiXCR to the 5' RACE reads. The sample shows 200,000 to 300,000 distinct CDR3 sequences, less than 9.5% of them seen only once. The sequenced material came from blood, either unsorted or a sorted T cell fraction (not recorded which). The source of these receptors is a female donor with ankylosing spondylitis or in good health (not recorded which).

This clonotype was observed a handful of times. This chain links TRBV19 with TRBJ2-7; D uncertain. The CDR3 loop spans 13 amino acids. In germline, CDR1 is LNHDA, CDR2 SQIVND (reference sequence). V was trimmed by 8 bases and J by 3 bases, leaving 14 bases between them. CDR3 in amino acids: CASSATLHYEQYF. CDR3 sequence (DNA): TGTGCCAGTTCTGCGACCCTCCACTACGAGCAGTACTTC.

This clonotype was seen at least ten times. V usage is TRBV20-1 and J usage is TRBJ2-1, with 7 bases fitting TRBD2. The CDR3 consists of 16 residues. V trimming: 0 bases; J trimming: 9 bases; junction bases outside the gene matches: 14. CDR1 DFQATT and CDR2 SNEGSKA come from the germline V gene (reference sequence). The CDR3: CSARDYLGGGPGEQFF. In DNA form, the CDR3 reads TGCAGTGCTAGAGATTATTTGGGGGGAGGGCCGGGTGAGCAGTTCTTC.

This clonotype has only a few counts. The chain uses TRBV7-8 and TRBJ2-3; D gene unclear. The CDR3 is 14 residues long. Germline CDR1 and CDR2: SGHVS and FQNEAQ. Between the trimmed V and J ends, which lost 5 bases and 2 bases, there was a span of 11 bases. The CDR3 loop is CASSPDPATDTQYF. CDR3 DNA: TGTGCCAGCAGCCCCGACCCAGCCACAGATACGCAGTATTTT.

This clonotype was observed at least ten times. V and J are TRBV7-2 and TRBJ2-3, with 11 bases that match TRBD2. The V and J ends lost 5 bases and 2 bases, in that order; junction bases with no gene match: 6. In germline, CDR1 is SGHTA, CDR2 FQGNSA. The CDR3 consists of 16 residues. The CDR3 reads CASSLRLAGHTDTQYF. Written as DNA, the CDR3 is TGTGCCAGCAGCCTTCGACTAGCGGGACACACAGATACGCAGTATTTT.

This clonotype appeared many times. This chain links TRBV11-2 with TRBJ2-7, with 12 bases matching TRBD2. This CDR3 spans 19 amino acids. Germline CDR1 reads SGHAT; CDR2 reads FQNNGV. V dropped 2 bases and J dropped 4; count of bases not matched to a gene: 15. This chain's CDR3 is CASSLRLAGGPYFQYEQYF. The CDR3 coding sequence is TGTGCCAGCAGCTTACGTCTAGCGGGAGGGCCGTATTTCCAATACGAGCAGTACTTC.

This clonotype was recorded at least ten times. The chain is built from TRBV5-1 and TRBJ2-1; TRBD2 matches at 9 bases. Germline V gene lookup returns CDR1 SGHRS and CDR2 YFSETQ. There are 15 residues in the CDR3. The V gene end was trimmed by 0 bases and the J gene end by 7 bases; junction bases not matched to a gene: 5. The CDR3 nucleotides read TGCGCCAGCAGCTTGGTGGATAGCGGGAGTAATGAGCAGTTCTTC. It translates to CASSLVDSGSNEQFF. Together with reference TRBV5-1 and TRBJ2-1, the CDR3 gives the full variable domain: KAGVTQTPRYLIKTRGQQVTLSCSPISGHRSVSWYQQTPGQGLQFLFEYFSETQRNKGNFPGRFSGRQFSNSRSEMNVSTLELGDSALYLCASSLVDSGSNEQFFGPGTRLTVL.

On this clonotype itself: Just one base apart from a much larger clone, this may be a read error. The gene calls are TRBV20-1 and TRBJ2-1; TRBD2 matches at 11 bases. CDR1 and CDR2 from the germline V gene are DFQATT and SNEGSKA (reference sequence). The CDR3 has 15 amino acids. CDR3 DNA: TGCAGTGCGAGAGCGGGACTAGCGGTAGACACTGAGCAGTTCTTC. The encoded protein is CSARAGLAVDTEQFF.

Only a few counts were recorded for this clonotype. This sequence joins TRBV7-3 and TRBJ2-2; D may correspond to TRBD1 or TRBD2 (5 bases each). The V end lost 6 bases, the J end lost 5 bases, and 22 bases lay between the germline ends. The CDR3 is 17 residues long. In germline, CDR1 is SGHTA, CDR2 FQGTGA. Written as DNA, the CDR3 is TGTGCCAGCAGTCATTCCATCGGGGCCCTAAGGACCGGGGAGCTGTTTTTT. This gives the protein CASSHSIGALRTGELFF.

The rearrangement joins TRBV19 to TRBJ2-1; TRBD1 is a possible D gene (5 bases). V was shortened by 6 bases and J by 9 bases, with 15 bases between the two germline ends. Germline V gene data show CDR1 as LNHDA and CDR2 as SQIVND (reference sequence). This CDR3 has 13 amino acids. The DNA of the CDR3 is TGTGCCAGTAGGTACGGGCCTCAGGGTGAGCAGTTCTTC. Its protein product is CASRYGPQGEQFF.

The rearrangement uses TRBV11-2 and TRBJ2-1; 8 nucleotides align to TRBD2. Trimming removed 5 bases from V and 6 bases from J; junction bases left unmatched: 3. CDR1 is SGHAT and CDR2 is FQNNGV in the germline V gene. The CDR3 is 13 amino acids. CDR3: CASSNGRANEQFF. The CDR3 coding sequence is TGTGCCAGCAGCAACGGGAGGGCCAATGAGCAGTTCTTC.

This clonotype occurred a few times. This rearrangement joins TRBV25-1 to TRBJ1-1; D is uncertain. Germline V gene lookup returns CDR1 MGHDK and CDR2 SYGVNS. There are 14 residues in the CDR3. Trimming left V 4 bases short and J 0 bases short, with 9 bases between. In nucleotides, the CDR3 is TGTGCCAGCAGTGCGGACCCAATGAACACTGAAGCTTTCTTT. This sequence encodes CASSADPMNTEAFF.

This clonotype appeared many times. The chain employs TRBV20-1 and TRBJ2-7; possibly TRBD1 for D (6 bases). V lost 6 bases to trimming and J lost 5 bases, with 11 bases between them. The CDR3 runs to 11 residues. The germline CDR1 and CDR2 sequences are DFQATT and SNEGSKA (reference sequence). CDR3 sequence: CSAQGRDEQYF. The CDR3 DNA reads as TGCAGTGCACAGGGAAGGGACGAGCAGTACTTC.

The V gene is TRBV10-3, the J gene TRBJ2-3, with 9 bases matching TRBD2. Germline trimming cut 1 base from V and 4 bases from J; bases unmatched to any gene: 6. Germline CDR1 is ENHRY and CDR2 is SYGVKD. This CDR3 spans 16 amino acids. DNA of the CDR3: TGTGCCATCAGTGAGTATAGAGCGGGAGGAGCAGATACGCAGTATTTT. As protein: CAISEYRAGGADTQYF.

This clonotype was observed at least ten times. The gene calls are TRBV2 and TRBJ2-5; D not resolved. The V end lost 6 bases, the J end lost 1 base, and 12 bases lay between the germline ends. Per the germline V gene, CDR1 is SNHLY and CDR2 is FYNNEI. This CDR3 is 14 amino acids long. This CDR3 is CASRSTDFQETQYF. As DNA, the CDR3 is TGTGCCAGCAGAAGCACCGATTTCCAAGAGACCCAGTACTTC.

This clonotype occurred a few times. The genes are TRBV7-8 and TRBJ2-2, with D tentatively TRBD1 (6 bases). The V gene's germline CDR1 is SGHVS and CDR2 FQNEAQ. CDR3 length: 16 residues. Deletions cut 2 bases from V and 8 bases from J, with 18 bases between. Here the CDR3 reads CASSLLGRGTEGELFF. DNA for the CDR3: TGTGCCAGCAGCTTACTCGGCAGGGGAACCGAAGGGGAGCTGTTTTTT.

This clonotype was observed many times. The J gene is TRBJ1-1, the V gene TRBV3-1; D is uncertain. This CDR3 comprises 16 residues. Germline V lookup: CDR1 LGHDT, CDR2 YNNKEL (reference sequence). Trimming shortened V by 2 bases and J by 1 base, and 14 bases separated the two germline ends. CDR3 loop: CASSQFLGAGNTEAFF. As DNA, the CDR3 is TGTGCCAGCAGCCAATTTCTGGGCGCAGGGAACACTGAAGCTTTCTTT. Complete variable domain (other parts from reference TRBV3-1 and TRBJ1-1): DTAVSQTPKYLVTQMGNDKSIKCEQNLGHDTMYWYKQDSKKFLKIMFSYNNKELIINETVPNRFSPKSPDKAHLNLHINSLELGDSAVYFCASSQFLGAGNTEAFFGQGTRLTVV.

This chain joins TRBV5-1 and TRBJ2-2; 9 bases match TRBD2. Germline V gene lookup returns CDR1 SGHRS and CDR2 YFSETQ. The V gene end was trimmed by 3 bases and the J gene end by 2 bases; junction bases not matched to a gene: 11. The CDR3 sequence is 18 residues long. The CDR3 nucleotides are TGCGCCAGCAGCTCAAACACCGGACTAGCGCCCAACACCGGGGAGCTGTTTTTT. Its protein product is CASSSNTGLAPNTGELFF.

This clonotype was observed many times. The V gene is TRBV5-1, the J gene TRBJ2-7; perhaps TRBD2 as D (6 bases). The CDR3 sequence is 15 residues long. The V gene lost 2 bases and the J gene lost 4 bases, with 16 bases spanning the gap. CDR1 SGHRS and CDR2 YFSETQ come from the germline V gene. CDR3 region: CASSFGGANYYEQYF. In nucleotides, the CDR3 is TGCGCCAGCAGCTTCGGCGGGGCTAACTATTACGAGCAGTACTTC.

This clonotype has just a few counts. The V gene is TRBV7-3, the J gene TRBJ2-1; 7 positions agree with TRBD2. From germline, CDR1 is SGHTA and CDR2 FQGTGA. The ends lost 2 bases at V and 5 bases at J; junction bases unmatched: 9. The CDR3 has 16 amino acids. CDR3 amino acids: CASSLEGGRVHNEQFF. As DNA, the CDR3 is TGTGCCAGCAGCTTAGAGGGCGGGAGAGTCCACAATGAGCAGTTCTTC. The full variable domain, with the rest looked up from reference TRBV7-3 and TRBJ2-1, is GAGVSQTPSNKVTEKGKYVELRCDPISGHTALYWYRQSLGQGPEFLIYFQGTGAADDSGLPNDRFFAVRPEGSVSTLKIQRTERGDSAVYLCASSLEGGRVHNEQFFGPGTRLTVL.

This rearrangement joins TRBV10-3 to TRBJ2-7; D is perhaps TRBD1 (5 bases). CDR3 length: 14 amino acids. Trimming left V 3 bases short and J 2 bases short, with 11 bases between. Germline CDR1 ENHRY, CDR2 SYGVKD. CDR3 nucleotide sequence: TGTGCCATCAGTGATGTGGGGCTGACCTACGAGCAGTACTTC. It is translated as CAISDVGLTYEQYF.

This clonotype was detected ten times or more. This chain's CDR3 is CASSPLPSGDNEQFF. Written as DNA, the CDR3 is TGTGCCAGCTCACCACTTCCGTCGGGTGACAATGAGCAGTTCTTC. The chain joins TRBV18 to TRBJ2-1; D not resolved. The CDR3 length is 15 residues. Trimming cost V 1 base and J 5 bases, with 12 bases left between them. Per germline, CDR1 KGHSH and CDR2 LQKENI. Full variable domain (remainder filled in from reference TRBV18 and TRBJ2-1): NAGVMQNPRHLVRRRGQEARLRCSPMKGHSHVYWYRQLPEEGLKFMVYLQKENIIDESGMPKERFSAEFPKEGPSILRIQQVVRGDSAAYFCASSPLPSGDNEQFFGPGTRLTVL.

As to this clonotype: It may be a read error: a sequence one base away is much more abundant. The J gene is TRBJ1-1, the V gene TRBV30, with 8 bases aligning to TRBD1. CDR1 and CDR2 from the germline V gene are GTSNPN and SVGIG (reference sequence). This CDR3 spans 14 amino acids. The chain's CDR3 is CVWRQETRGPEAFF. The CDR3 region has the DNA TGTGTCTGGAGACAAGAAACCAGGGGGCCTGAAGCTTTCTTT.

This clonotype came up a few times. The rearrangement uses TRBV5-5 and TRBJ2-7; 10 bases align to TRBD2. The CDR3 spans 15 residues. Germline assignment: CDR1 SGHKS and CDR2 YYEKEE (reference sequence). Trimming took 2 bases from V and 0 from J; bases not matched to a gene: 2. This chain's CDR3 is CASSFGLAVSYEQYF. As DNA, the CDR3 is TGTGCCAGCAGCTTTGGACTAGCGGTCTCCTACGAGCAGTACTTC.

J is TRBJ1-4 and V is TRBV30; D is ambiguous. V lost 2 bases, J lost 7 bases, and 11 bases lay in between. The CDR3 sequence is 13 residues long. Looked up from germline, CDR1 is GTSNPN and CDR2 is SVGIG (reference sequence). The CDR3 sequence is CAWSIHGSEKLFF. CDR3 DNA: TGTGCCTGGAGTATACACGGGTCTGAAAAACTGTTTTTT.

The sample holds many counts of this clonotype. The rearrangement links TRBV5-1 to TRBJ2-1, with D hard to call. CDR1 is SGHRS and CDR2 is YFSETQ in the germline V gene. CDR3 length: 16 residues. V lost 2 bases and J 0 bases, leaving 12 bases between the germline ends. The CDR3 region is CASSFITMSSYNEQFF. The CDR3 DNA is TGCGCCAGCAGCTTTATCACAATGAGCTCCTACAATGAGCAGTTCTTC.

The rearrangement links TRBV7-2 to TRBJ1-4; D uncertain. The germline gives CDR1 SGHTA, CDR2 FQGNSA. The V end lost 0 bases, the J end lost 8 bases, and 10 bases lay between the germline ends. The CDR3 length is 14 residues. CDR3 in amino acids: CASSLALSGEKLFF. CDR3 in DNA: TGTGCCAGCAGCTTAGCCCTCAGTGGGGAAAAACTGTTTTTT.

This chain joins TRBV6-5 and TRBJ2-1, with D possibly TRBD2 on 6 matching bases. Deletions cut 9 bases from V and 8 bases from J, with 17 bases between. CDR1 and CDR2 (germline): MNHEY, SVGAGI. This CDR3 has 13 amino acids. The CDR3 nucleotides read TGTGCCAGTACCGGCGGGGAGTGGGATGAGCAGTTCTTC. This encodes CASTGGEWDEQFF.

This clonotype showed up many times. J is TRBJ2-7 and V is TRBV20-1; 8 bases map to TRBD2. The CDR3 loop spans 13 amino acids. V was clipped by 6 bases and J by 3 bases; unmatched bases: 7. The germline CDR1 and CDR2 sequences are DFQATT and SNEGSKA (reference sequence). The CDR3 loop reads CSARGLVNYEQYF. The CDR3 nucleotides are TGCAGTGCCAGGGGACTAGTGAACTACGAGCAGTACTTC.